The 8 T cell receptor beta chains given below trace back to one sample, sequenced in a study of cytomegalovirus exposure and HLA in healthy donors. The PCR made use of 60 Vbeta and 13 Jbeta primers. Method: immunoSEQ multiplex PCR; TCRdb's copy keeps in-frame clones and lacks some. The repertoire consists of fewer than 100,000 clones, with 78% occurring once and the leading ten covering approximately 0.8%. Material: PBMCs. Source of these receptors: a woman aged 60 to 75 in good health and CMV-seronegative.

The chain employs TRBV7-9 and TRBJ2-2, with D maybe TRBD1 (6 bases). The CDR3 loop spans 15 amino acids. V lost 4 bases and J 3 bases, leaving 12 bases between the germline ends. Looked up from germline, CDR1 is SEHNR and CDR2 is FQNEAQ (reference sequence). The CDR3 bases are TGTGCCAGCAGCTCCAGGGGAGTTTACACCGGGGAGCTGTTTTTT. Its protein product is CASSSRGVYTGELFF.

The chain employs TRBV28 and TRBJ2-7; 8 bases map to TRBD1. With 5 bases clipped from V and 11 bases from J, the junction kept 8 bases outside the gene matches. Germline V gene lookup returns CDR1 MDHEN and CDR2 SYDVKM. This CDR3 has 12 amino acids. The CDR3 loop reads CASSGQGLLEYF. CDR3 DNA: TGTGCCAGCAGTGGACAGGGTTTATTGGAGTACTTC. The variable domain in full, with the rest retrieved from reference TRBV28 and TRBJ2-7, is DVKVTQSSRYLVKRTGEKVFLECVQDMDHENMFWYRQDPGLGLRLIYFSYDVKMKEKGDIPEGYSVSREKKERFSLILESASTNQTSMYLCASSGQGLLEYFGPGTRLTVT.

This chain links TRBV7-9 with TRBJ1-5, with D possibly TRBD1 on 5 matching bases. Trimming stripped 2 bases from V and 2 bases from J, with 7 bases between. The CDR3 runs to 14 residues. Germline V gene sequence: CDR1 SEHNR, CDR2 FQNEAQ (reference sequence). This chain's CDR3 is CASSLPGRNQPQHF. The CDR3 DNA is TGTGCCAGCAGCTTACCAGGGCGCAATCAGCCCCAGCATTTT. The entire variable domain, with the rest obtained from reference TRBV7-9 and TRBJ1-5, is as follows: DTGVSQNPRHKITKRGQNVTFRCDPISEHNRLYWYRQTLGQGPEFLTYFQNEAQLEKSRLLSDRFSAERPKGSFSTLEIQRTEQGDSAMYLCASSLPGRNQPQHFGDGTRLSIL.

This chain uses TRBV29-1 with TRBJ2-2; D is ambiguous. CDR1 is SQVTM and CDR2 is ANQGSEA in the germline V gene. This CDR3 comprises 14 residues. V was pared by 5 bases and J by 0 bases, with 10 bases between. The chain's CDR3 is CSVPTSTNTGELFF. The CDR3 DNA reads TGCAGCGTTCCTACTTCTACGAACACCGGGGAGCTGTTTTTT.

This clone has a handful of counts. The chain uses TRBV14 and TRBJ2-2, with 7 positions matching TRBD2. Germline V gene lookup returns CDR1 SGHDN and CDR2 FVKESK. The V segment lost 2 bases and the J segment 6 bases; nucleotides outside the gene matches: 3. The CDR3 totals 14 residues. CDR3 protein: CASSQSAGAGELFF. CDR3 nucleotide sequence: TGTGCCAGCAGCCAATCGGCGGGAGCCGGGGAGCTGTTTTTT.

This rearrangement joins TRBV28 to TRBJ1-5; D ambiguous. The CDR3 loop spans 16 amino acids. Germline V gene sequence: CDR1 MDHEN, CDR2 SYDVKM. V lost 3 bases to trimming and J lost 0 bases, with 12 bases between them. The CDR3 protein is CASSFMRAHSNQPQHF. DNA of the CDR3: TGTGCCAGCAGTTTCATGAGGGCCCATAGCAATCAGCCCCAGCATTTT.

The V call is TRBV7-9, the J call TRBJ2-3, with 7 bases identical to TRBD2. The germline CDR1 and CDR2 sequences are SEHNR and FQNEAQ (reference sequence). There are 16 residues in the CDR3. Trimming took 2 bases from V and 4 from J; bases not matched to a gene: 9. CDR3 coding DNA: TGTGCCAGCAGCTTATCGGGGGGTTCAGTCGCAGATACGCAGTATTTT. It codes for CASSLSGGSVADTQYF.

The chain joins TRBV9 to TRBJ1-4; D ambiguous. V lost 0 bases and J 7 bases, leaving 13 bases between the germline ends. Germline-derived CDR1 and CDR2 are SGDLS and YYNGEE. The CDR3 covers 15 residues. CDR3 sequence (DNA): TGTGCCAGCAGCGTAGGCTGGGGAGGCGGTGAAAAACTGTTTTTT. Its protein is CASSVGWGGGEKLFF.